This is a list of T cell receptor beta chains from one sample in a study of shared clonotypes between healthy human individuals. Generated by immunoSEQ multiplex PCR, the TCRdb table keeps only in-frame clones and is missing some. Counted here are 950,000 to 1,200,000 clones, roughly 77% occurring once; the ten biggest clones make up almost 0.9%. The sample taken for sequencing was memory CD4+ T cells from PBMCs. These receptors originate from a man aged 18 to 35 in good health. Some clones in this sample may be carry-over from other donors' samples. The CDR3 runs from the conserved cysteine through the conserved F or W. Size values are once, few and many counts, or a class for expanded clones, and some rows have none.

size | J | V | CDR3
NA | TRBJ2-7 | TRBV4-2 | CASSQARGLGYEQYF
NA | TRBJ1-2 | TRBV2 | CASAESGPRTF
NA | TRBJ1-6 | TRBV25-1 | CASSEFTGSPLHF
NA | TRBJ2-1 | TRBV9 | CASSVESQLGKNEQFF
NA | TRBJ2-1 | TRBV28 | CASSLWARTHEQFF
NA | TRBJ1-1 | TRBV5-4 | CASSSSWTGVSTEAFF
NA | TRBJ2-2 | TRBV28 | CARRPEWRESAGELFF
NA | TRBJ1-2 | TRBV11-2 | CASNQTGDGFYGYTF
NA | TRBJ2-4 | TRBV5-6 | CASSLRQVNIQYF
NA | TRBJ1-1 | TRBV14 | CASSQDRGQGNTEAFF
NA | TRBJ1-2 | TRBV18 | CASSPLVAVNYGYTF
many | TRBJ2-3 | TRBV27 | CASSAGGSLPDTQYF
NA | TRBJ1-1 | TRBV5-1 | CASSRKDGNTEAFF
NA | TRBJ1-2 | TRBV27 | CASRTISTGDYGYTF
once | TRBJ2-7 | TRBV27 | CASSLGGRAPHEQYF
NA | TRBJ2-1 | TRBV15 | CATSSDRGRDEQFF
NA | TRBJ2-5 | TRBV28 | CASSPNPGRGAQETQYF
NA | TRBJ2-7 | TRBV5-1 | CASSGRDSDPSEQYF
NA | TRBJ1-5 | TRBV5-5 | CASSPVPGRSNQPQHF
NA | TRBJ2-1 | TRBV14 | CASSPPGLYNEQFF
few | TRBJ1-1 | TRBV7-9 | CASSLINTEAFF
NA | TRBJ2-3 | TRBV27 | CASSLGVWTDTQYF
NA | TRBJ2-2 | TRBV25-1 | CASSEGGRGSTGELFF
NA | TRBJ2-7 | TRBV28 | CASSPRLGGEQYF
NA | TRBJ2-5 | TRBV10-3 | CAISVPGQQETQYF
NA | TRBJ2-3 | TRBV7-3 | CASSLEAGVESDTQYF
NA | NA | TRBV11-2 | CASSLGTLSYEQYF
NA | TRBJ1-4 | TRBV19 | CASTRRQGTNEKLFF
NA | TRBJ1-1 | TRBV2 | CASSTTVLNTEAFF
NA | TRBJ2-3 | TRBV5-4 | CASSLEGGSGGDTQYF
NA | TRBJ1-2 | TRBV28 | CASSLSAGVGYTF
few | TRBJ2-1 | TRBV7-2 | CASSLGQSTTYNEQFF
NA | TRBJ1-6 | TRBV4-1 | CASSQAFRQTYNSPLHF
NA | TRBJ2-6 | TRBV9 | CASSVLSSSGANVLTF
NA | TRBJ2-7 | TRBV7-2 | CASSLFSSASYEQYF
NA | TRBJ2-5 | TRBV2 | CASRTGGETQYF
few | TRBJ1-1 | TRBV28 | CASSEQGFGNTEAFF
NA | TRBJ2-7 | TRBV4-2 | CASSQDLQGPYEQYF
NA | TRBJ2-3 | TRBV6-6 | CASRIRQMGTDTQYF
NA | TRBJ2-1 | TRBV29-1 | CSVEEDRRYNEQFF
NA | TRBJ2-2 | TRBV27 | CASRPDTNTGELFF
NA | TRBJ1-2 | TRBV19 | CASSSPGTGAMRGYTF
NA | TRBJ2-3 | TRBV28 | CASSTPQREGADTQYF
NA | TRBJ2-5 | TRBV19 | CASSPGGSYETQYF